This is a list of T cell receptor beta chains from one sample in a study of OX40 agonist ivuxolimab in advanced cancers. This table comes from immunoSEQ multiplex PCR, and its TCRdb copy is limited to in-frame clones, with some not included. The sample has about 94,000 clones; roughly 94% are singletons. The sequencing used CD4+ or CD8+ T cells sorted from blood, collected in a trial of the OX40 agonist ivuxolimab. These receptors originate from an adult with an advanced solid tumor such as melanoma, head and neck, liver or kidney cancer. Each CDR3 is given without its conserved first and last residue. Each record gives: V gene, J gene, clone size, CDR3 protein. The size of a clone is reported for some rows only, either as once, few or many, or as a class for expanded clones.

>TRBV4-2|TRBJ1-2|.
ASSQDPRDYGYT
>TRBV5-1|TRBJ2-3|once
ASSSIAGAGDTQY
>TRBV4-3|TRBJ1-6|once
ASSQESRGPYSPLH
>TRBV4-3|TRBJ1-4|.
ASSQFEGRNEKLF
>TRBV5-1|TRBJ1-5|.
ASSLSGHPNQPQH
>TRBV4-3|TRBJ2-3|.
ASSLHGPLADFTDTQY
>TRBV28|TRBJ1-5|few
AISQGKNMINQPQH
>TRBV6-5|TRBJ1-2|once
ASSTPSYGYT
>TRBV18|TRBJ2-2|.
ASSPPFPGELF
>TRBV29-1|TRBJ2-5|.
SVLEAGGAGDQY
>TRBV28|TRBJ1-1|.
ASSYGQGMSEAF
>TRBV5-1|TRBJ2-7|once
ASSLGQGAYEQY
>TRBV10-2|TRBJ1-6|.
ASSDGQGRDNSPLH
>TRBV27|TRBJ2-1|.
ASSVDRSLPSSSYNEQF
>TRBV10-1|TRBJ2-3|.
ASSPSGGGNTQY
>TRBV30|TRBJ2-3|.
AWSVSRTPGRTDTQY
>TRBV9|TRBJ2-1|.
ASSVDERTYNEQF
>TRBV19|TRBJ1-1|few
ASTTRGLGNTEAF
>TRBV5-1|TRBJ2-1|.
ASSLDGPSYNEQF
>TRBV18|TRBJ1-5|.
ASSPGRTNQPQH
>TRBV28|TRBJ1-4|.
ASTLAHTNEKLF
>TRBV2|TRBJ1-4|.
ASDIGGLNEKLF
>TRBV19|TRBJ1-1|.
ASSTIGTTLNTEAF
>TRBV7-9|TRBJ2-7|.
ASTPRGTSSYEQY
>TRBV7-9|TRBJ1-1|.
ASSLVGRVNTEAF
>TRBV5-1|TRBJ2-7|.
ASSLGTATSYEQY
>TRBV10-3|TRBJ2-3|.
AISPRQGPASTDTQY
>TRBV4-3|TRBJ2-7|.
ASSRSGTGTYEQY
>TRBV28|TRBJ1-5|.
ASYPPAGTGGNQPQH
>TRBV11-2|TRBJ2-7|.
ASSSDGAATYEQY
>TRBV19|TRBJ2-7|.
ASSISRGRIPYEQY
>TRBV25-1|TRBJ1-6|.
ASSDDIRGRSPLH
>TRBV10-1|TRBJ2-7|.
ASSDRRTGPHGKY
>TRBV9|TRBJ1-2|.
ASSPTGVHGYT
>TRBV7-2|TRBJ2-2|.
ASSLGGIGELF
>TRBV6-1|TRBJ2-3|.
ASSDAFRDRGSGTQY
>TRBV19|TRBJ1-3|.
ASRISGNTIY
>TRBV6-6|TRBJ1-4|.
ASSYGVGEKLF
>TRBV28|TRBJ1-2|.
ASSLPQSSNYGYT
>TRBV9|TRBJ2-7|.
ASSVATSGRNEQY
>TRBV6-1|.|.
ASSEVGRASGYEQY
>TRBV7-9|.|.
ASSLEGDRAYEQY
>TRBV5-1|TRBJ1-1|.
ASSHVGGQTEAF
>TRBV29-1|TRBJ2-7|.
SVERLAGDEQY
>TRBV19|TRBJ1-1|.
ASSSRGSMNTEAF
>TRBV7-8|TRBJ2-4|.
ASSLPGAKNIQY
>TRBV5-1|TRBJ2-7|.
ASSLDGGYEQY
>TRBV28|TRBJ1-1|.
ASRGQGVRTEAF
>TRBV30|TRBJ1-5|.
AWNRGGNSNQPQH
>TRBV11-2|TRBJ2-2|.
ASSSDGDWEGATGELF
>TRBV5-4|TRBJ2-3|.
ASSLGLLVTDTQY
>TRBV6-1|TRBJ2-1|.
ASRAGVHRAEQF
>TRBV19|TRBJ2-1|.
ASHFNEQGKQF
>TRBV30|TRBJ1-2|once
AQGRVEGYT
>TRBV6-5|TRBJ1-1|few
ASTQTGGTEAF
>TRBV7-2|TRBJ1-1|.
ASRWDRGYTEAF
>TRBV5-5|TRBJ1-2|.
ASSLLTGDGYT
>TRBV18|TRBJ1-2|.
ASSPPGNYGYT
>TRBV10-3|TRBJ2-1|once
ATRGTGNNEQF
>TRBV30|TRBJ2-1|.
AWILSYSGRGDEQF